The clone carrying this TCR beta chain was counted a single time. The data stem from a study of Graves' ophthalmopathy and Graves' hyperthyroidism. V lost 4 bases and J lost 0; bases outside the gene matches: 6. This CDR3 region has 16 residues. CDR1 is WSHSY, CDR2 SAAADI, per germline. Beta-chain TCR CDR3 regions were amplified from RNA transcripts. The first-round RT-PCR employed HTBI primers together with the Qiagen OneStep RT-PCR kit. A multiplex PCR was then performed as the second round. TCRdb redid the calling of the multiplex PCR reads with MiXCR, one entry per CDR3 protein. The profile shows over a million distinct CDR3 sequences, about 40% of them singletons. Excluded: other autoimmune disease, uncontrolled infection, pregnancy or lactation.

V and J are TRBV10-2 and TRBJ2-7; 10 bases are shared with TRBD2. The sequence was obtained from an adult man with Graves' hyperthyroidism. Sequenced material: peripheral blood or thyroid tissue (not recorded which). This chain's CDR3 is CASSARLAGLSYEQYF. In DNA, the CDR3 is TGCGCCAGCAGTGCCAGACTAGCGGGTCTCTCCTACGAGCAGTACTTC.